This T cell receptor beta chain is drawn from a study of blood T cell repertoires in COVID-19. About the research overall: Sites in the United States, Italy and Spain provided acute and convalescent COVID-19 samples.

Unmatched junction bases numbered 8, after V lost 4 bases and J lost 8 bases. The CDR3 length is 15 residues. Germline V gene sequence: CDR1 MGHRA, CDR2 YSYEKL. Repertoires were generated with immunoSEQ multiplex PCR, while TCRdb's copy carries only in-frame clones and drops some. This table has roughly 390,000 clones, roughly 85% appearing once. The receptor was isolated from a woman under 30 with acute or convalescent COVID-19. The sample was peripheral blood. This chain uses TRBV4-1 with TRBJ1-2; 12 bases agree with TRBD1. The CDR3 DNA follows: TGCGCCAGCAGCCCTCCGGGACAGGGGGCAGGAGGCTACACCTTC. It is translated as CASSPPGQGAGGYTF.